This TCR beta chain emerged from a study of cytomegalovirus exposure and HLA in healthy donors. The CDR3 is 14 residues long. V gave up 6 bases and J gave up 10 bases; unmatched junction bases: 8. Germline CDR1 MNHNY, CDR2 SVGAGI (reference sequence). The sample holds a few counts of this clone. Its antigen is unidentified. Points from the study as a whole: The study reported that TCR beta sequences accurately predicted HLA-A and HLA-B alleles in most subjects.

Vbeta (60) and Jbeta (13) primers were used in the PCR. Assay: immunoSEQ multiplex PCR; the TCRdb copy retains only in-frame clones and omits some. The sample has 55,000 to 80,000 clones, 82% seen once; the top ten hold under 2.5%. The chain has TRBV6-6 and TRBJ1-6, with 8 nucleotides matching TRBD1. Sequencing was performed on PBMCs. The clonotype comes from a man aged 18-30 years in good health and CMV-seronegative. CDR3 sequence reads: CASSRTGSGSPLHF. CDR3 coding DNA: TGTGCCAGCAGCCGGACAGGGTCCGGATCACCCCTCCACTTT.